These 15 T cell receptor beta chains came from one sample sequenced in a study of blood T cells in healthy people across ages. The second PCR ran roughly 6 to 11 cycles with a sample-barcoded 5' primer and J-beta primers. One entry per CDR3 protein, called by TCRdb with MiXCR from the 5' RACE reads. Among fewer than 2 million distinct CDR3 sequences listed, about 39% were seen once. Sequenced input: blood. These receptors were obtained from a human donor in good health.

The chain has TRBV28 and TRBJ2-3, with 12 positions matching TRBD2. CDR1 and CDR2 from the germline V gene are MDHEN and SYDVKM. CDR3 length equals 16 residues. With 6 bases clipped from V and 4 bases from J, the junction kept 8 bases outside the gene matches. CDR3 DNA sequence: TGTGCCAGCAGAACCCGGACTAGCGGGGTTGCAGATACGCAGTATTTT. It codes for CASRTRTSGVADTQYF. Full variable domain (rest looked up from reference TRBV28 and TRBJ2-3): DVKVTQSSRYLVKRTGEKVFLECVQDMDHENMFWYRQDPGLGLRLIYFSYDVKMKEKGDIPEGYSVSREKKERFSLILESASTNQTSMYLCASRTRTSGVADTQYFGPGTRLTVL.

The gene calls are TRBV28 and TRBJ1-6; 10 bases map to TRBD1. The CDR3 has 13 amino acids. V dropped 10 bases and J dropped 10; count of bases not matched to a gene: 7. The germline CDR1 and CDR2 sequences are MDHEN and SYDVKM. CDR3: CATWDRGKSPLHF. For the CDR3, the DNA is TGTGCCACCTGGGACAGGGGTAAATCACCCCTCCACTTT.

A word on this clonotype: A read error may account for a junction end that differs from germline. The gene calls are TRBV29-1 and TRBJ1-1; the D gene is possibly TRBD1 (6 bases). This CDR3 is 13 amino acids long. The germline gives CDR1 SQVTM, CDR2 ANQGSEA. This CDR3 reads CSVDWGRNAEAFF. The CDR3 nucleotides read TGCAGCGTTGATTGGGGGCGGAACGCTGAAGCTTTCTTT.

This sequence joins TRBV10-3 and TRBJ2-7; tentatively, D is TRBD1 (6 bases). Trimming cost V 4 bases and J 1 base, with 17 bases left between them. Germline V gene lookup returns CDR1 ENHRY and CDR2 SYGVKD. The CDR3 runs to 16 residues. The CDR3 is CAISGTGTRRSYEQYF. CDR3 bases: TGTGCCATCAGTGGGACCGGGACAAGGCGATCCTACGAGCAGTACTTC.

This clonotype was seen only a few times. V and J are TRBV20-1 and TRBJ2-7; D possibly corresponds to TRBD2 (5 bases). V was clipped by 4 bases and J by 1 base, with 14 bases between them. The CDR3 consists of 14 residues. Germline CDR1 reads DFQATT; CDR2 reads SNEGSKA (reference sequence). Here the CDR3 DNA reads TGCAGTGCTACGACCCCCGGGGAATCCTACGAGCAGTACTTC. It specifies CSATTPGESYEQYF.

This chain uses TRBV15 with TRBJ1-5, with 8 nucleotides matching TRBD1. Germline V gene sequence: CDR1 LNHNV, CDR2 YYDKDF (reference sequence). J gave up 7 bases and V 3 bases, and 5 bases lay outside the gene matches. This CDR3 spans 14 amino acids. In DNA, the CDR3 is TGTGCCACCAGCAGGGACAGGGCTTTGCAGCCCCAGCATTTT. Protein product: CATSRDRALQPQHF. The entire variable domain, with the rest obtained from reference TRBV15 and TRBJ1-5, is as follows: DAMVIQNPRYQVTQFGKPVTLSCSQTLNHNVMYWYQQKSSQAPKLLFHYYDKDFNNEADTPDNFQSRRPNTSFCFLDIRSPGLGDTAMYLCATSRDRALQPQHFGDGTRLSIL.

Comment on this clonotype: At one end, the junction sequence differs from germline, possibly due to a read error. This chain links TRBV18 with TRBJ1-1; no clear D. In germline, CDR1 is KGHSH, CDR2 LQKENI. There are 12 residues in the CDR3. The CDR3 DNA reads as TGTGCCCGCTCACGTCCGAACACTGAAGCTTTCTTT. This encodes CARSRPNTEAFF. The whole variable domain, filled in from reference TRBV18 and TRBJ1-1, reads NAGVMQNPRHLVRRRGQEARLRCSPMKGHSHVYWYRQLPEEGLKFMVYLQKENIIDESGMPKERFSAEFPKEGPSILRIQQVVRGDSAAYFCARSRPNTEAFFGQGTRLTVV.

This clonotype appeared a few times. The chain carries TRBV12-3 or TRBV12-4 and TRBJ2-6, with D tentatively TRBD1 (6 bases). V was trimmed by 5 bases and J by 1 base, leaving 15 bases between them. The CDR3 runs to 17 residues. The CDR3 sequence is CASSLRDTASGANVLTF. In DNA, the CDR3 is TGTGCCAGCAGTCTCCGGGACACGGCGTCTGGGGCCAACGTCCTGACTTTC.

This clonotype appeared a few times. The chain couples TRBV2 to TRBJ2-1; the D call may be TRBD1 or TRBD2 (5 bases each). Germline V CDR1 and CDR2: SNHLY, FYNNEI. The V end was cut by 6 bases, the J end by 7 bases, with 16 bases between. This CDR3 contains 14 residues. Written as DNA, the CDR3 is TGTGCCAGCAGCCCCAGAGGGGATAATAATGAGCAGTTCTTC. Amino acids: CASSPRGDNNEQFF.

The CDR3 region has the DNA TGCAGTGCTTTGACCCGGGGGGCGGGCACAGATACGCAGTATTTT. Protein sequence: CSALTRGAGTDTQYF. V and J are TRBV20-1 and TRBJ2-3, with TRBD2 as a possible D gene (7 bases). The CDR3 runs 15 residues. The V gene lost 5 bases and the J gene lost 1 base, with 16 bases spanning the gap. Germline V gene lookup returns CDR1 DFQATT and CDR2 SNEGSKA (reference sequence).

This rearrangement joins TRBV27 to TRBJ1-5, with D tentatively TRBD1 (5 bases). The V and J ends lost 0 bases and 6 bases respectively, with 12 bases between them. The CDR3 is made up of 15 amino acids. CDR1 is MNHEY, CDR2 SMNVEV, per germline (reference sequence). DNA for the CDR3: TGTGCCAGCAGTTTATCTCGTAGGGGTGGTCAGCCCCAGCATTTT. Residues: CASSLSRRGGQPQHF.

This chain joins TRBV20-1 and TRBJ2-1, with a weak D call TRBD2 (7 bases). V lost 6 bases to trimming and J lost 8 bases, with 14 bases between them. The CDR3 loop spans 12 amino acids. Germline values: CDR1 DFQATT, CDR2 SNEGSKA (reference sequence). CDR3 nucleotide sequence: TGCAGTGCCAATGGGGGGGCGGATGAGCAGTTCTTC. Translating it yields CSANGGADEQFF.

The chain joins TRBV12-3 or TRBV12-4 to TRBJ1-2; D might be TRBD1 (5 bases). The CDR3 totals 13 residues. V was pared by 7 bases and J by 9 bases, with 18 bases between. The CDR3, as DNA: TGTGCCAGCAACCCCACGAGGGCGGGGCGCTACACCTTC. It specifies CASNPTRAGRYTF.

This clonotype was detected a few times. The J gene is TRBJ2-5, the V gene TRBV2; no clear D. The CDR3 consists of 11 residues. Trimming stripped 2 bases from V and 8 bases from J, with 6 bases between. The germline gives CDR1 SNHLY, CDR2 FYNNEI. The CDR3 is CASSEWGTQYF. CDR3 DNA sequence: TGTGCCAGCAGTGAATGGGGAACCCAGTACTTC.

The chain employs TRBV9 and TRBJ1-2, with D perhaps matching TRBD1 (6 bases). Trimming stripped 1 base from V and 0 bases from J, with 10 bases between. The CDR3 spans 15 residues. Germline loops: CDR1 SGDLS, CDR2 YYNGEE. The CDR3 sequence: CASSVTGQANYGYTF. DNA of the CDR3: TGTGCCAGCAGCGTAACAGGGCAAGCTAACTATGGCTACACCTTC.